This TCR beta chain is drawn from a study of blood T cell repertoires in COVID-19. Turning to the study itself: T cells, B-cell-depleted T cells, or PBMCs provided the cDNA or gDNA that served as material.

Original handling: It was from reference gene primer amplification that nucleated cell counts were estimated. Generated by immunoSEQ multiplex PCR, the TCRdb table keeps only in-frame clones and is missing some. Clone size and V and J calls were adopted from that table, with D and trimming inferred from the DNA. The table lists 85,000 to 95,000 clones, approximately 86% of them singletons. CDR1 and CDR2 (germline): SGHDT, YYEEEE. Trimming took 4 bases from V and 1 from J; bases not matched to a gene: 7. The CDR3 contains 18 residues. The genes are TRBV5-6 and TRBJ2-3; 15 nucleotides agree with TRBD2. The receptor was isolated from a woman aged 80 or older with acute or convalescent COVID-19. Sequencing was carried out using peripheral blood. The CDR3 reads CASSPGLAGGSRTDTQYF. The CDR3, as DNA: TGTGCCAGCAGCCCGGGACTAGCGGGGGGATCTCGCACAGATACGCAGTATTTT.